This T cell receptor (beta chain) is from a study of Graves' ophthalmopathy and Graves' hyperthyroidism. Per germline, CDR1 MGHDK and CDR2 SYGVNS. Trimming removed 8 bases from V and 7 bases from J, with 12 bases in between. This CDR3 is 13 amino acids long. For repertoire sequencing, the TCR beta CDR3 regions were amplified from RNA transcripts. After a first-round RT-PCR with HTBI primers, a second-round multiplex PCR was run. MiXCR was run by TCRdb on the multiplex PCR reads, yielding one entry per CDR3 protein. Of 1 million to 1.3 million distinct CDR3 sequences in the sample, roughly two fifths were seen once.

The V and J genes are TRBV25-1 and TRBJ1-6, with D uncertain. The specimen was peripheral blood or thyroid tissue (not recorded which). This receptor was obtained from an adult man with Graves' hyperthyroidism. CDR3 sequence reads: CASRRGNNSPLHF. The CDR3 DNA reads as TGTGCCAGCCGACGGGGTAACAATTCACCCCTCCACTTT.